One and the same sample provided the 24 T cell receptor beta chains below, sequenced in a study of T cell changes during pregnancy in multiple sclerosis. Profiled with immunoSEQ multiplex PCR; TCRdb holds only in-frame clones, not every one. The sample yields roughly 20,000 clones, 87% seen once. The input for sequencing was CD8+ T cells from peripheral blood mononuclear cells, taken in the third trimester of pregnancy. These receptors came from a female donor in good health, enrolled as a control in a pregnancy study.

This sequence joins TRBV7-9 and TRBJ2-2, with D hard to call. Germline V gene data show CDR1 as SEHNR and CDR2 as FQNEAQ (reference sequence). Trimming removed 5 bases at V and 1 base at J, with 17 bases between. The CDR3 runs to 17 residues. The CDR3 region has the DNA TGTGCCAGCAGCCCACATTATGGTTCGGGGAACACCGGGGAGCTGTTTTTT. Protein product: CASSPHYGSGNTGELFF.

The rearrangement joins TRBV6-6 to TRBJ2-1; 11 bases fit TRBD2. The junction had 9 bases not matched to a gene; V was cut back by 6 bases and J by 8 bases. The germline gives CDR1 MNHNY, CDR2 SVGAGI (reference sequence). This CDR3 region has 15 residues. CDR3 amino acids: CASSSLAGGVDEQFF. In DNA form, the CDR3 reads TGTGCCAGCAGCTCCCTAGCGGGAGGTGTCGATGAGCAGTTCTTC.

The gene calls are TRBV7-7 and TRBJ2-1, with 8 bases identical to TRBD1. V dropped 4 bases and J dropped 0; count of bases not matched to a gene: 5. The length of the CDR3 is 16 residues. Germline V CDR1 and CDR2: SSHAT, FNYEAQ (reference sequence). This chain's CDR3 is CASSSRTGSSYNEQFF. In DNA form, the CDR3 reads TGTGCCAGCAGCTCCCGGACAGGGAGCTCCTACAATGAGCAGTTCTTC.

The V gene is TRBV19, the J gene TRBJ2-2; 9 nucleotides match TRBD1. Germline values: CDR1 LNHDA, CDR2 SQIVND (reference sequence). The V gene end was trimmed by 4 bases and the J gene end by 1 base; junction bases not matched to a gene: 4. This CDR3 region has 16 residues. As DNA, the CDR3 is TGTGCCAGTAGTAGTCGACAGGGGGAGAACACCGGGGAGCTGTTTTTT. The encoded protein is CASSSRQGENTGELFF. The full variable domain, completed using reference TRBV19 and TRBJ2-2, is DGGITQSPKYLFRKEGQNVTLSCEQNLNHDAMYWYRQDPGQGLRLIYYSQIVNDFQKGDIAEGYSVSREKKESFPLTVTSAQKNPTAFYLCASSSRQGENTGELFFGEGSRLTVL.

This clone was seen a single time. The chain uses TRBV27 and TRBJ1-5, with 8 bases lining up with TRBD1. With V trimmed by 4 bases and J by 3 bases, 8 bases remained unmatched. The CDR3 loop spans 16 amino acids. Germline V gene sequence: CDR1 MNHEY, CDR2 SMNVEV (reference sequence). This chain's CDR3 is CASSWETGDSNQPQHF. CDR3 in DNA: TGTGCCAGCAGTTGGGAGACAGGGGACTCCAATCAGCCCCAGCATTTT.

This chain links TRBV28 with TRBJ2-6; possible D gene TRBD2, 5 bases. From germline, CDR1 is MDHEN and CDR2 SYDVKM. The CDR3 is made up of 17 amino acids. V gave up 1 base and J gave up 1 base, with 11 bases separating them. The CDR3 protein is CASSLFGESSGANVLTF. The CDR3 bases are TGTGCCAGCAGTTTATTCGGGGAGTCGTCTGGGGCCAACGTCCTGACTTTC.

In its sample, this clone was seen once. The V and J genes are TRBV6-5 and TRBJ1-1; 9 nucleotides agree with TRBD1. Germline trimming cut 6 bases from V and 0 bases from J; bases unmatched to any gene: 5. The CDR3 runs 15 residues. The germline CDR1 and CDR2 sequences are MNHEY and SVGAGI. The CDR3 loop is CASRGQGLMNTEAFF. The CDR3 DNA reads as TGTGCCAGCAGAGGACAGGGGCTAATGAACACTGAAGCTTTCTTT.

This clone was seen more than once but under ten times. This chain uses TRBV15 with TRBJ1-5; 7 nucleotides line up with TRBD1. The J segment lost 5 bases and the V segment lost 9 bases, leaving 7 bases of the junction unmatched. Looked up from germline, CDR1 is LNHNV and CDR2 is YYDKDF (reference sequence). The CDR3 is made up of 13 amino acids. CDR3 DNA sequence: TGTGCCACGAGACAGGGCACCCATCAGCCCCAGCATTTT. It codes for CATRQGTHQPQHF.

This chain joins TRBV5-5 and TRBJ1-2; 9 positions agree with TRBD1. The CDR3 sequence is 13 residues long. Germline V gene sequence: CDR1 SGHKS, CDR2 YYEKEE (reference sequence). V lost 4 bases to trimming and J lost 5 bases; unmatched junction nucleotides: 3. The CDR3 protein is CASSLDRGYGYTF. In DNA form, the CDR3 reads TGTGCCAGCAGCCTTGACAGGGGGTATGGCTACACCTTC.

The rearrangement uses TRBV13 and TRBJ2-5; 7 bases are a match to TRBD1. The V gene end was trimmed by 5 bases and the J gene end by 4 bases; junction bases not matched to a gene: 7. CDR1 is PRHDT and CDR2 is FYEKMQ in the germline V gene (reference sequence). The CDR3 consists of 14 residues. The CDR3 coding sequence is TGTGCCAGCAGCCCTCGACAGGGTAGAGAGACCCAGTACTTC. This gives the protein CASSPRQGRETQYF. Full variable domain (missing parts from reference TRBV13 and TRBJ2-5): AAGVIQSPRHLIKEKRETATLKCYPIPRHDTVYWYQQGPGQDPQFLISFYEKMQSDKGSIPDRFSAQQFSDYHSELNMSSLELGDSALYFCASSPRQGRETQYFGPGTRLLVL.

This sequence joins TRBV12-2 and TRBJ1-5; the table's D call TRBD1 went unverified against the DNA. TRBV12-2 is a recognized pseudogene. The CDR3 extends over 19 amino acids. CDR3 nucleotide sequence: TGTGCAAGTCGCTTAAGGGGCAGGGGGCATAGGGCCAATTCTCAGCCCCAGCATTTT. Its protein product is CASRLRGRGHRANSQPQHF.

The V and J genes are TRBV7-9 and TRBJ1-5; D gene ambiguous. The CDR3 is made up of 12 amino acids. Trimming took off 5 bases at V and 7 bases at J, with 9 bases between the two ends. Germline CDR1 SEHNR, CDR2 FQNEAQ (reference sequence). The CDR3 DNA sequence: TGTGCCAGCAGCCCCGGAGAGCAGCCCCAGCATTTT. Translation: CASSPGEQPQHF.

The chain links TRBV19 to TRBJ1-5; unclear D gene. CDR1 and CDR2 (germline): LNHDA, SQIVND (reference sequence). Trimming left V 3 bases short and J 1 base short, with 10 bases between. CDR3 length equals 15 residues. CDR3 in amino acids: CASSMEEGSNQPQHF. The CDR3, as DNA: TGTGCCAGTAGTATGGAGGAGGGAAGCAATCAGCCCCAGCATTTT. The whole variable domain, filled in from reference TRBV19 and TRBJ1-5, reads DGGITQSPKYLFRKEGQNVTLSCEQNLNHDAMYWYRQDPGQGLRLIYYSQIVNDFQKGDIAEGYSVSREKKESFPLTVTSAQKNPTAFYLCASSMEEGSNQPQHFGDGTRLSIL.

The sample holds many counts of this clone. The CDR3 reads CASSLAAGGREQYF. The DNA of the CDR3 is TGTGCCAGCAGCTTAGCAGCAGGTGGTCGCGAGCAGTACTTC. The chain couples TRBV7-6 to TRBJ2-7; no firm D call. The V end was cut by 0 bases, the J end by 6 bases, with 12 bases between. Germline loops: CDR1 SGHVS, CDR2 FNYEAQ. The CDR3 spans 14 residues.

This sequence joins TRBV19 and TRBJ2-1; TRBD2 aligns across 11 bases. Per the germline V gene, CDR1 is LNHDA and CDR2 is SQIVND (reference sequence). J gave up 10 bases and V 2 bases, and 4 bases lay outside the gene matches. The length of the CDR3 is 14 residues. The chain's CDR3 is CASSITASGGEQFF. Written as DNA, the CDR3 is TGTGCCAGTAGTATAACCGCTAGCGGGGGGGAGCAGTTCTTC.

V is TRBV28 and J is TRBJ1-2, with 12 nucleotides matching TRBD1. The CDR3 spans 14 residues. The V and J ends lost 5 bases and 4 bases, in that order; junction bases with no gene match: 2. Germline lookup yields CDR1 MDHEN and CDR2 SYDVKM. In DNA, the CDR3 is TGTGCCAGCAGTGGGACAGGGGGCCGCTATGGCTACACCTTC. This translates into CASSGTGGRYGYTF.

The rearrangement joins TRBV30 to TRBJ1-1; D is perhaps TRBD1 (6 bases). Germline assignment: CDR1 GTSNPN and CDR2 SVGIG (reference sequence). The CDR3 contains 11 residues. The CDR3 loop reads CAGEGGTEAFF. CDR3 in DNA: TGTGCTGGGGAGGGGGGAACTGAAGCTTTCTTT.

For the CDR3, the DNA is TGTGCCAGCAGGTCATTGCCAGAGGTGACAGGGAATGAAAAACTGTTTTTT. Protein sequence: CASRSLPEVTGNEKLFF. The gene calls are TRBV27 and TRBJ1-4; TRBD1 matches at 7 bases. In germline, CDR1 is MNHEY, CDR2 SMNVEV (reference sequence). CDR3 length: 17 amino acids. J was trimmed by 5 bases and V by 6 bases; bases with no gene match: 15.

This clone was observed once. The CDR3 reads CASTGDSYEQYF. The CDR3 DNA is TGTGCCAGTACGGGGGACTCCTACGAGCAGTACTTC. The V call is TRBV19, the J call TRBJ2-7, with D perhaps matching TRBD2 (6 bases). The CDR3 totals 12 residues. Trimming stripped 7 bases from V and 0 bases from J, with 7 bases between. Germline V gene sequence: CDR1 LNHDA, CDR2 SQIVND (reference sequence).

This chain connects TRBV29-1 to TRBJ2-7; D perhaps matches TRBD1 (6 bases). CDR1 is SQVTM, CDR2 ANQGSEA, per germline. CDR3 length equals 12 residues. Between the trimmed V and J ends, which lost 6 bases and 2 bases, there was a span of 11 bases. The CDR3 DNA is TGCAGCGTAGGATGGGGGCCCTACGAGCAGTACTTC. Protein product: CSVGWGPYEQYF.

The rearrangement uses TRBV28 and TRBJ2-3; 13 bases are a match to TRBD2. Germline V gives CDR1 MDHEN, CDR2 SYDVKM. V was clipped by 7 bases and J by 4 bases; unmatched bases: 11. The CDR3 runs to 17 residues. The CDR3 coding sequence is TGTGCCAGCACCCCAACGCCAACTAGCGGGAGGGCAGATACGCAGTATTTT. Its translation is CASTPTPTSGRADTQYF.

This chain connects TRBV2 to TRBJ1-4, with D hard to call. Trimming pared 6 bases from V and 7 bases from J, leaving 9 bases between. CDR3 length equals 12 residues. Germline values: CDR1 SNHLY, CDR2 FYNNEI. CDR3 residues: CASRYPSEKLFF. CDR3 sequence (DNA): TGTGCCAGCAGATACCCGAGTGAAAAACTGTTTTTT.

This clone came up once. This chain uses TRBV27 with TRBJ2-5; a possible D gene is TRBD1 (8 bases). The V gene lost 4 bases and the J gene lost 5 bases, with 17 bases spanning the gap. This CDR3 has 15 residues. Per germline, CDR1 MNHEY and CDR2 SMNVEV (reference sequence). The CDR3 bases are TGTGCCAGCAGTTCCGCGGACAGGGAGGGTGAGACCCAGTACTTC. It codes for CASSSADREGETQYF.

The CDR3, as DNA: TGTGCCAGCAGCTTATTGGGACAAGTGAACACTGAAGCTTTCTTT. It specifies CASSLLGQVNTEAFF. This sequence joins TRBV7-9 and TRBJ1-1; the D gene is possibly TRBD1 (6 bases). Trimming took off 2 bases at V and 0 bases at J, with 10 bases between the two ends. Germline V gene lookup returns CDR1 SEHNR and CDR2 FQNEAQ (reference sequence). The CDR3 extends over 15 amino acids.